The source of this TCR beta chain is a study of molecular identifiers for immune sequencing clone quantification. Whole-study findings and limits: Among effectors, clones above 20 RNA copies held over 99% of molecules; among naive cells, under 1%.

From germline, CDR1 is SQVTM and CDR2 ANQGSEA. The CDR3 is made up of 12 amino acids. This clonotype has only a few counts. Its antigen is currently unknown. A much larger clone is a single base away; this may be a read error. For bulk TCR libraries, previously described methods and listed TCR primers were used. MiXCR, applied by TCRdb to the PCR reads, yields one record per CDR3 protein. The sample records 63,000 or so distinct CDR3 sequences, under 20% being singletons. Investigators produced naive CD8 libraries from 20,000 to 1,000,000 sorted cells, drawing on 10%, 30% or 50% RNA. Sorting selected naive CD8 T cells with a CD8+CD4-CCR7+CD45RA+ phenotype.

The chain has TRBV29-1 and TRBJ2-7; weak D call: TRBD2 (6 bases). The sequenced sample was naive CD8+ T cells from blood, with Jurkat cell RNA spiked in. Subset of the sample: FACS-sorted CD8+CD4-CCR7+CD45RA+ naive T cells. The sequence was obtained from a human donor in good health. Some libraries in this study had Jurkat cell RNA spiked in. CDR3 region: CSVEVEGYGQYF. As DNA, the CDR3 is TGCAGCGTTGAAGTGGAGGGCTACGGGCAGTACTTC.